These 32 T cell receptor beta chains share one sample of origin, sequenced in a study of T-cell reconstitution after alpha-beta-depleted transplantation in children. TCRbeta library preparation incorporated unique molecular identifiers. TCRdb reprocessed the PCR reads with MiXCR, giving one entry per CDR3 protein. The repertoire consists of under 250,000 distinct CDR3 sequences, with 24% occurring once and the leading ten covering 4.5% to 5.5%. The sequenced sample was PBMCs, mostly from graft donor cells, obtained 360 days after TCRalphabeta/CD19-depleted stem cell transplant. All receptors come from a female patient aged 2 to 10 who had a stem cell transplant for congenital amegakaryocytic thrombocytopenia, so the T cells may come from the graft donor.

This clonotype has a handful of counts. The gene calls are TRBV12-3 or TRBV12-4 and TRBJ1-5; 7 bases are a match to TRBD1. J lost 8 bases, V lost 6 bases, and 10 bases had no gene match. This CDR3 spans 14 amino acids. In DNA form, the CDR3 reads TGTGCCAGCAGGGGACAGTCGGGGCGCGAGCCCCAGCATTTT. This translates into CASRGQSGREPQHF.

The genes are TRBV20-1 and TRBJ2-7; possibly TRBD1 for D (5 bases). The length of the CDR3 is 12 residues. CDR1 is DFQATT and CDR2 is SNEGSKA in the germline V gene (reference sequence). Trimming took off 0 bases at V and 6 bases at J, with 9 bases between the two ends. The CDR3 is CSAREVGPEQYF. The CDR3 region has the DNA TGCAGTGCTAGAGAGGTGGGGCCCGAGCAGTACTTC.

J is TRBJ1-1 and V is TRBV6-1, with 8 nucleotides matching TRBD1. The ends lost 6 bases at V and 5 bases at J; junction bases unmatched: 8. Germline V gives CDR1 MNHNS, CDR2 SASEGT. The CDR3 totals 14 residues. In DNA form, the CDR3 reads TGTGCCAGCAGCCCGGACAGGGATAATACTGAAGCTTTCTTT. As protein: CASSPDRDNTEAFF.

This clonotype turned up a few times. The CDR3 nucleotides read TGTGCCAGCAGACTCGACAAGATGTCTAATAATTCACCCCTCCACTTT. This gives the protein CASRLDKMSNNSPLHF. The rearrangement uses TRBV2 and TRBJ1-6; D uncertain. This CDR3 comprises 16 residues. CDR1 is SNHLY, CDR2 FYNNEI, per germline. Trimming took 6 bases from V and 5 from J, leaving 17 bases between them. Combining the CDR3 with reference TRBV2 and TRBJ1-6 gives the whole variable domain EPEVTQTPSHQVTQMGQEVILRCVPISNHLYFYWYRQILGQKVEFLVSFYNNEISEKSEIFDDQFSVERPDGSNFTLKIRSTKLEDSAMYFCASRLDKMSNNSPLHFGNGTRLTVT.

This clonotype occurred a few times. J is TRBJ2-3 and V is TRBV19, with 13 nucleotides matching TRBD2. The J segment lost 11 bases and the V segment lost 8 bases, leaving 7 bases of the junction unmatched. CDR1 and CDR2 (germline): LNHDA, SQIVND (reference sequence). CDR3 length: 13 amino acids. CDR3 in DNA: TGTGCCAGTGCCGGGACTAGCGGGGTTGTGCAGTATTTT. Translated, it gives CASAGTSGVVQYF.

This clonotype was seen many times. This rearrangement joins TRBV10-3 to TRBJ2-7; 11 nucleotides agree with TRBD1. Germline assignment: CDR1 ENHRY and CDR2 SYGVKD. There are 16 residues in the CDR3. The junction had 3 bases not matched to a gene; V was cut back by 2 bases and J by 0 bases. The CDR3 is CAISERGTGGSYEQYF. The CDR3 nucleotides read TGTGCCATCAGTGAGCGCGGGACAGGGGGCTCCTACGAGCAGTACTTC.

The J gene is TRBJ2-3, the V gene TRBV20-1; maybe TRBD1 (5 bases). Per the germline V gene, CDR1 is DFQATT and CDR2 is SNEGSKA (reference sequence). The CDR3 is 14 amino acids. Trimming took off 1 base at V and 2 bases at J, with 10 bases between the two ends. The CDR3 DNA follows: TGCAGTGCTAGAGTGGCAGGGAACACAGATACGCAGTATTTT. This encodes CSARVAGNTDTQYF.

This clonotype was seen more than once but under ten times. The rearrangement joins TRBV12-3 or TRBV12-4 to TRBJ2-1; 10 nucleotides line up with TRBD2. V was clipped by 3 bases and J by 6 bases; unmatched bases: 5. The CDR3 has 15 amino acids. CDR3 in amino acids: CASSFKASGSNEQFF. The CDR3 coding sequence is TGTGCCAGCAGTTTTAAGGCTAGCGGGAGCAATGAGCAGTTCTTC.

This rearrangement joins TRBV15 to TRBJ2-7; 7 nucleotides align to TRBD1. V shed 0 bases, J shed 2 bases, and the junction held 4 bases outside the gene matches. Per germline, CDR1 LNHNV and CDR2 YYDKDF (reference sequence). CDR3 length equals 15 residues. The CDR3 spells CATSRDRDSAYEQYF. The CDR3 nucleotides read TGTGCCACCAGCAGAGATAGGGACAGTGCCTACGAGCAGTACTTC.

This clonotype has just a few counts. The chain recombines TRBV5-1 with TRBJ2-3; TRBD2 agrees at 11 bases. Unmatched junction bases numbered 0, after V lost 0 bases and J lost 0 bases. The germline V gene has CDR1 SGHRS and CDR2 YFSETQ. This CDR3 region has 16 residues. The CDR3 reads CASSLGLAGSTDTQYF. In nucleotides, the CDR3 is TGCGCCAGCAGCTTGGGACTAGCGGGAAGCACAGATACGCAGTATTTT.

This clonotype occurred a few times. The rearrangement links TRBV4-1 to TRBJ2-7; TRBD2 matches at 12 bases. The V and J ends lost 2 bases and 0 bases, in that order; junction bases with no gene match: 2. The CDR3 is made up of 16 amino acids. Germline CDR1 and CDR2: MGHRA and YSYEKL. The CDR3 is CASSQRTSGNSYEQYF. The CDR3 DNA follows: TGCGCCAGCAGCCAACGGACTAGCGGGAACTCCTACGAGCAGTACTTC.

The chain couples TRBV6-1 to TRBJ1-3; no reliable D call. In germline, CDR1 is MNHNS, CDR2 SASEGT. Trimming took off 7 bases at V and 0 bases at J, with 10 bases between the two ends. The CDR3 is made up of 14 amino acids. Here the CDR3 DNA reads TGTGCCAGCAAGGAGTCTTTCTCTGGAAACACCATATATTTT. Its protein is CASKESFSGNTIYF.

The CDR3: CSARNGKNEKLFF. CDR3 in DNA: TGCAGTGCTAGAAACGGGAAAAATGAAAAACTGTTTTTT. This chain links TRBV20-1 with TRBJ1-4; no firm D call. This CDR3 has 13 amino acids. V gave up 2 bases and J gave up 5 bases, with 9 bases separating them. CDR1 is DFQATT and CDR2 is SNEGSKA in the germline V gene (reference sequence).

CDR3 region: CASSRQGGWGNTIYF. In DNA, the CDR3 is TGTGCCAGCAGTCGCCAGGGAGGGTGGGGAAACACCATATATTTT. This chain connects TRBV12-3 or TRBV12-4 to TRBJ1-3; tentative D call: TRBD1 (5 bases). V was shortened by 5 bases and J by 4 bases, with 15 bases between the two germline ends. The CDR3 loop spans 15 amino acids.

The CDR3 reads CASSYHRVTEAFF. CDR3 coding DNA: TGTGCCAGCAGTTACCACAGGGTGACTGAAGCTTTCTTT. The rearrangement joins TRBV6-5 to TRBJ1-1; tentative D call: TRBD1 (6 bases). The germline V gene encodes CDR1 MNHEY and CDR2 SVGAGI. Trimming took 2 bases from V and 5 from J, leaving 9 bases between them. This CDR3 spans 13 amino acids.

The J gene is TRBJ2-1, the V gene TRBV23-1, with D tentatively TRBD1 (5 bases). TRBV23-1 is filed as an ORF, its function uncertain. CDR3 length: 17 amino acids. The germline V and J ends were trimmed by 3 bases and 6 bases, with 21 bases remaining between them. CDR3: CASSHEKGFWKVNEQFF. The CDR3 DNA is TGCGCCAGCAGTCACGAAAAGGGGTTTTGGAAGGTCAATGAGCAGTTCTTC.

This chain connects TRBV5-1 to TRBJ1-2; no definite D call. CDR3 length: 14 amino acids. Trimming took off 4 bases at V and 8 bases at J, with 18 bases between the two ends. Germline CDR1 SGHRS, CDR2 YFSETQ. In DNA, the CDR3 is TGCGCCAGCAGCCGTAAAGCCGGGGAGGAAGGCTACACCTTC. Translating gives CASSRKAGEEGYTF.

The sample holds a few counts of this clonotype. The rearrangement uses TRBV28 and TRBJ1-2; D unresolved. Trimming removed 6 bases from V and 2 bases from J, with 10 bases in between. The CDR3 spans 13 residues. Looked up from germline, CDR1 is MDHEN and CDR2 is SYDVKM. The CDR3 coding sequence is TGTGCCAGCAGGCTGGGAGTGAACTATGGCTACACCTTC. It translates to CASRLGVNYGYTF.

For the CDR3, the DNA is TGTGCCAGCAGTTACAGTTCGAGCTCCTACAATGAGCAGTTCTTC. As protein: CASSYSSSSYNEQFF. The rearrangement uses TRBV6-2 or TRBV6-3 and TRBJ2-1; no clear D gene. The length of the CDR3 is 15 residues. Germline V gives CDR1 MNHEY, CDR2 SVGEGT. Trimming left V 2 bases short and J 0 bases short, with 8 bases between.

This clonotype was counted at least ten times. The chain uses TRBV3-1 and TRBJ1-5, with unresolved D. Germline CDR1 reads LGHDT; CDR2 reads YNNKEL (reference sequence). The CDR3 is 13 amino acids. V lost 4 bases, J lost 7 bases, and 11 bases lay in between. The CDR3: CASSLKEGQPQHF. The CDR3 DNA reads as TGTGCCAGCAGCCTTAAAGAAGGCCAGCCCCAGCATTTT.

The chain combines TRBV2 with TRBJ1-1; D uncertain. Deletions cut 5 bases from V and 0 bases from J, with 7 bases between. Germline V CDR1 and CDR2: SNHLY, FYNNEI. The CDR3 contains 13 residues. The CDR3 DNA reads TGTGCCAGCAGTACAGCCATGAACACTGAAGCTTTCTTT. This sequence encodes CASSTAMNTEAFF. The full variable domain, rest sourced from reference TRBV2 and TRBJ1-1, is EPEVTQTPSHQVTQMGQEVILRCVPISNHLYFYWYRQILGQKVEFLVSFYNNEISEKSEIFDDQFSVERPDGSNFTLKIRSTKLEDSAMYFCASSTAMNTEAFFGQGTRLTVV.

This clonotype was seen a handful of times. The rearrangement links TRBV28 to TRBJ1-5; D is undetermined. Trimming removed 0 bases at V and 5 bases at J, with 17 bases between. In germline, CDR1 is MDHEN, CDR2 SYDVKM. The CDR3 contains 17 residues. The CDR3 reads CASSLWGVRGGDQPQHF. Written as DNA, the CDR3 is TGTGCCAGCAGTTTATGGGGCGTGCGGGGTGGCGATCAGCCCCAGCATTTT.

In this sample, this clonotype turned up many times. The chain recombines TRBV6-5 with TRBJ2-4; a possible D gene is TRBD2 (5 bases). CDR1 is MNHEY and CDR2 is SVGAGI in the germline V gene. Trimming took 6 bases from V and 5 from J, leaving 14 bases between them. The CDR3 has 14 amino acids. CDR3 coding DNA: TGTGCCAGCAGCTTCGTCGGGATGCAAAACATTCAGTACTTC. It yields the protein CASSFVGMQNIQYF.

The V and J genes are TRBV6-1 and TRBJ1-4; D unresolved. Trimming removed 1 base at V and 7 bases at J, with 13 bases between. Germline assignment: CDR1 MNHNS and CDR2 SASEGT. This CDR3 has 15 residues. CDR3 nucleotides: TGTGCCAGCAGTGAAGGGTCGGTGGCGCGTGAAAAACTGTTTTTT. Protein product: CASSEGSVAREKLFF.

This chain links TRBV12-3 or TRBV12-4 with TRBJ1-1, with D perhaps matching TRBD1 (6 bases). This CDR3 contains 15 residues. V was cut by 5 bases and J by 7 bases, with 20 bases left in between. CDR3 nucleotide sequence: TGTGCCAGCAGTCCCTTATCTCCCAGGGGTAGTGAAGCTTTCTTT. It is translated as CASSPLSPRGSEAFF.

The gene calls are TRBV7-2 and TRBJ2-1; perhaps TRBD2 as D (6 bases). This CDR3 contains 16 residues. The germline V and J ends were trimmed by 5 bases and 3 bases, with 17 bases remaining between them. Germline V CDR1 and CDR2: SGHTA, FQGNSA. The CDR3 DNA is TGTGCCAGCAGCCGAAAACGGGGGACCAACTACAATGAGCAGTTCTTC. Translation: CASSRKRGTNYNEQFF.

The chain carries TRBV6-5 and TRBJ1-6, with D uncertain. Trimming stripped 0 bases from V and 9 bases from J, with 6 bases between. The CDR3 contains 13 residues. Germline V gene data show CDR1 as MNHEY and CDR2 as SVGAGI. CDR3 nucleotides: TGTGCCAGCAGTTACTCGACGGCTTCACCCCTCCACTTT. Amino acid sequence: CASSYSTASPLHF.

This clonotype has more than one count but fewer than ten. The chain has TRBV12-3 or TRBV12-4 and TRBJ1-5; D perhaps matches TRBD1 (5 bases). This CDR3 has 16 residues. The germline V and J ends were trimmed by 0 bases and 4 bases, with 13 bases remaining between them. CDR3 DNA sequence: TGTGCCAGCAGTTTAGCGCTCCAGGGCACTAATCAGCCCCAGCATTTT. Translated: CASSLALQGTNQPQHF.

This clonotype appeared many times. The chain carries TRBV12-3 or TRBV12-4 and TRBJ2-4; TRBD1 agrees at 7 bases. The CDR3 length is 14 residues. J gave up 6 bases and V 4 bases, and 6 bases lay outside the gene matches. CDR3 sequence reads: CASSSPGQRNIQYF. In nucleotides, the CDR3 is TGTGCCAGCAGTTCTCCGGGACAGAGAAACATTCAGTACTTC.

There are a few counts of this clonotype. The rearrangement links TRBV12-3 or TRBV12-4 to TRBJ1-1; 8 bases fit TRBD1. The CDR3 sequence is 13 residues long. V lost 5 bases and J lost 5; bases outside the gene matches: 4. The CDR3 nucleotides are TGTGCCAGCAGTCTCCACAGGGGGACTGAAGCTTTCTTT. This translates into CASSLHRGTEAFF.

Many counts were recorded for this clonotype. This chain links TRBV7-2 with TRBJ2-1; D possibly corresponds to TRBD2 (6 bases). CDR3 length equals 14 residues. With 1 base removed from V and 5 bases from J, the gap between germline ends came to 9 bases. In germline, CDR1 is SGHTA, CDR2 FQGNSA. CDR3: CASSLVGGNNEQFF. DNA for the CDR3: TGTGCCAGCAGCTTAGTGGGGGGAAACAATGAGCAGTTCTTC.

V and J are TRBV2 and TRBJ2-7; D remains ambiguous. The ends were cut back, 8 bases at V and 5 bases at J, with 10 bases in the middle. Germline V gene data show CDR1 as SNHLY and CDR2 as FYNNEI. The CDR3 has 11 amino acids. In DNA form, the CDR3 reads TGTGCCAGCGAGCATAGGCACGAGCAGTACTTC. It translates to CASEHRHEQYF.